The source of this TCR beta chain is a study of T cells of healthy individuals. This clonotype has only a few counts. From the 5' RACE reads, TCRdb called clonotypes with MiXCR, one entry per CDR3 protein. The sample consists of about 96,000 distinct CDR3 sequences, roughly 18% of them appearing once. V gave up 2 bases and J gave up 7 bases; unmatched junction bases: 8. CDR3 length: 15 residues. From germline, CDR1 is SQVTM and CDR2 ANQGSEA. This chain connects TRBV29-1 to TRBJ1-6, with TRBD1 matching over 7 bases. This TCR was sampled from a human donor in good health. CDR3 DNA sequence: TGCAGCGTTGAAAGGTTGACAGGGCGGAATTCACCCCTCCACTTT. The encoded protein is CSVERLTGRNSPLHF. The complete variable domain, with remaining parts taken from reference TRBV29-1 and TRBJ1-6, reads SAVISQKPSRDICQRGTSLTIQCQVDSQVTMMFWYRQQPGQSLTLIATANQGSEATYESGFVIDKFPISRPNLTFSTLTVSNMSPEDSSIYLCSVERLTGRNSPLHFGNGTRLTVT.